This passage covers 30 T cell receptor beta chains from one sample sequenced in a study of T cells in women clearing cervical HPV infection. Profiling relied on immunoSEQ multiplex PCR, and the TCRdb table lists in-frame clones only, not all of them. This repertoire includes about 48,000 clones. What was sequenced was blood buffy coat. These receptors all stem from a woman aged 18 to 75 with a cervical HPV16 infection that either progressed to CIN3+ or cleared (not recorded which).

As for this clone: The CDR3 goes on 3 residues after the read ends, and that part is filled in from the germline J gene. The V gene is TRBV20-1, the J gene TRBJ2-3; the match to TRBD1 covers 9 bases. The CDR3 spans 15 residues. With V trimmed by 3 bases and J by 3 bases, 7 bases remained unmatched. Germline assignment: CDR1 DFQATT and CDR2 SNEGSKA (reference sequence). The part of the CDR3 DNA that was read is TGCAGTGCTAGCTTGGACAGGGGTTTTACAGATACG. Its protein is CSASLDRGFTDT. The CDR3, in full, reads CSASLDRGFTDTQYF.

For this clone: The read stops 3 residues short of the end of the CDR3; the missing end is completed from the germline J gene. The rearrangement joins TRBV7-2 to TRBJ1-6; D is undetermined. Germline CDR1 reads SGHTA; CDR2 reads FQGNSA. The CDR3 is made up of 14 amino acids. Trimming cost V 1 base and J 2 bases, with 3 bases left between them. Incomplete CDR3 DNA: TGTGCCAGCAGCTTAGTCGCCTATAATTCACCC. Its translation is CASSLVAYNSP. The full CDR3 sequence reads CASSLVAYNSPLHF.

As to this clone: The CDR3 goes on 3 residues after the read ends, and that part is filled in from the germline J gene. The chain is built from TRBV6-2 or TRBV6-3 and TRBJ2-7; D is possibly TRBD1 (6 bases). V was shortened by 4 bases and J by 2 bases, with 21 bases between the two germline ends. The CDR3 covers 17 residues. CDR1 is MNHEY, CDR2 SVGEGT, per germline. CDR3 sequence: CASSSTEQGVFPYEQYF. The sequenced part of the CDR3 DNA is TGTGCCAGCAGTTCTACGGAACAGGGCGTGTTTCCCTACGAG.

As for this clone: The read gets to within 3 residues of the CDR3 end, and the germline J gene fills in the rest. V is TRBV6-1 and J is TRBJ2-1, with 9 bases matching TRBD1. V shed 5 bases and J 7 bases; nucleotides not matched to a gene: 6. This CDR3 has 14 amino acids. The germline gives CDR1 MNHNS, CDR2 SASEGT. The CDR3 region is CASSKGTGINEQFF. The DNA read from the CDR3 is TGTGCCAGCAGTAAAGGGACAGGGATAAATGAG.

About this clone itself: The DNA ends 3 residues before the CDR3 does, and the rest of the CDR3 is filled in from the germline J gene. This rearrangement joins TRBV4-2 to TRBJ2-5, with TRBD2 matching over 7 bases. J was trimmed by 3 bases and V by 10 bases; bases with no gene match: 14. CDR1 is LGHNA, CDR2 YNFKEQ, per germline. The CDR3 covers 15 residues. Here the CDR3 reads CATQPKGLGEETQYF. The part of the CDR3 DNA that was read is TGTGCCACCCAGCCAAAAGGACTAGGAGAAGAGACC.

Note on this clone: From the germline J gene comes the end of the CDR3, since the read stops 3 residues before it. The J gene is TRBJ2-1, the V gene TRBV20-1; 11 bases are a match to TRBD2. Germline V gene sequence: CDR1 DFQATT, CDR2 SNEGSKA (reference sequence). The ends lost 4 bases at V and 8 bases at J; junction bases unmatched: 10. The CDR3 totals 15 residues. The sequenced CDR3 bases are TGCAGTGCTACTGCTAGCGGGAGGCTCGGGGATGAG. Its translation is CSATASGRLGDE. The whole CDR3 sequence reads CSATASGRLGDEQFF.

The CDR3 is CASSMVSSGSNEQFF. CDR3 DNA, as far as it was read: TGTGCCAGTAGTATGGTCTCTAGCGGGAGCAATGAG. The V call is TRBV19, the J call TRBJ2-1; 10 nucleotides agree with TRBD2. The read stops 3 residues short of the end of the CDR3; the missing end is completed from the germline J gene. The length of the CDR3 is 15 residues. Germline CDR1 and CDR2: LNHDA and SQIVND (reference sequence). The V segment lost 3 bases and the J segment 6 bases; nucleotides outside the gene matches: 5.

Worth noting for this clone: Sequencing ends 3 residues short of the CDR3 end; the germline J gene provides the rest. The chain couples TRBV11-2 to TRBJ1-2; TRBD1 matches at 7 bases. CDR3 size: 13 residues. Germline assignment: CDR1 SGHAT and CDR2 FQNNGV. V lost 3 bases to trimming and J lost 4 bases; unmatched junction nucleotides: 2. The covered CDR3 bases are TGTGCCAGCAGCTTGGGACAGTCCTATGGC. Amino acids: CASSLGQSYG. The whole CDR3 is CASSLGQSYGYTF. The variable domain in full, completed from reference TRBV11-2 and TRBJ1-2, reads EAGVAQSPRYKIIEKRQSVAFWCNPISGHATLYWYQQILGQGPKLLIQFQNNGVVDDSQLPKDRFSAERLKGVDSTLKIQPAKLEDSAVYLCASSLGQSYGYTFGSGTRLTVV.

Of note for this clone: The CDR3 is cut off 3 residues early in the read; its end comes from the germline J gene. J is TRBJ2-3 and V is TRBV5-6; D is uncertain. CDR1 and CDR2 from the germline V gene are SGHDT and YYEEEE. V gave up 2 bases and J gave up 3 bases, with 10 bases separating them. The CDR3 loop spans 14 amino acids. The covered CDR3 bases are TGTGCCAGCAGCTTCTCAGTGAGGACAGATACG. It specifies CASSFSVRTDT. The entire CDR3 sequence reads CASSFSVRTDTQYF.

With respect to this clone: The CDR3 end is not reached by the read, which stops 3 residues before it; the germline J gene fills it in. The J gene is TRBJ2-1, the V gene TRBV19, with a weak D call TRBD1 (6 bases). V was clipped by 9 bases and J by 9 bases, with 9 bases between them. Germline V gene data show CDR1 as LNHDA and CDR2 as SQIVND (reference sequence). This CDR3 region has 10 residues. CDR3 loop: CASGRGEQFF. The covered CDR3 bases are TGTGCCAGCGGCAGGGGTGAG.

About this clone: The read stops 3 residues short of the end of the CDR3; the missing end is completed from the germline J gene. V is TRBV28 and J is TRBJ1-2; D is undetermined. This CDR3 is 13 amino acids long. Germline-derived CDR1 and CDR2 are MDHEN and SYDVKM. CDR3 DNA, as far as it was read: TGTGCCAGCAGTCTAGGTGGGTTGAGAGGC. Its translation: CASSLGGLRG. The whole CDR3 protein is CASSLGGLRGYTF.

Notes on this clone: Sequencing ends 3 residues short of the CDR3 end; the germline J gene provides the rest. This sequence joins TRBV7-2 and TRBJ2-5; D possibly corresponds to TRBD2 (5 bases). Germline-derived CDR1 and CDR2 are SGHTA and FQGNSA. Trimming left V 4 bases short and J 5 bases short, with 14 bases between. The CDR3 sequence is 14 residues long. The sequenced CDR3 bases are TGTGCCAGCAGCTCCGGAGGCGGTTTGGAGACC. This sequence encodes CASSSGGGLET. The whole CDR3 region reads CASSSGGGLETQYF.

About this clone itself: The read ends 3 residues before the CDR3 terminus; that terminus is restored from the germline J gene. The chain couples TRBV5-5 to TRBJ1-1; TRBD1 might be the D (6 bases). V was shortened by 1 base and J by 3 bases, with 13 bases between the two germline ends. The CDR3 has 15 residues. CDR1 is SGHKS and CDR2 is YYEKEE in the germline V gene (reference sequence). This CDR3 reads CASSLRGGAYTEAFF. Partial CDR3 DNA: TGTGCCAGCAGCTTGAGGGGGGGCGCATACACTGAA.

Comments on this clone: The read ends 3 residues before the CDR3 terminus; that terminus is restored from the germline J gene. This chain joins TRBV20-1 and TRBJ1-5, with 7 bases fitting TRBD1. Per the germline V gene, CDR1 is DFQATT and CDR2 is SNEGSKA (reference sequence). J gave up 7 bases and V 0 bases, and 15 bases lay outside the gene matches. The CDR3 covers 17 residues. Partial CDR3 DNA: TGCAGTGCTAGAGATCGAACAGGGGCAAGGGACAGCCAGCCC. This codes for CSARDRTGARDSQP. The whole CDR3 protein is CSARDRTGARDSQPQHF.

As to this clone: The read halts 3 residues ahead of the CDR3 end, with the missing end drawn from the germline J gene. J is TRBJ1-1 and V is TRBV6-1; D might be TRBD1 (5 bases). The V gene lost 0 bases and the J gene lost 5 bases, with 7 bases spanning the gap. Germline assignment: CDR1 MNHNS and CDR2 SASEGT. The CDR3 has 13 residues. The DNA read from the CDR3 is TGTGCCAGCAGTGAAGCGGGGGGGACTGAA. Encoded protein: CASSEAGGTE. The whole CDR3 sequence reads CASSEAGGTEAFF.

Details on this clone: The read falls 3 residues short of the CDR3 end, and the missing part is taken from the germline J gene. The chain links TRBV5-1 to TRBJ1-2; the D gene is possibly TRBD1 (5 bases). This CDR3 is 13 amino acids long. In germline, CDR1 is SGHRS, CDR2 YFSETQ. V was clipped by 0 bases and J by 4 bases, with 7 bases between them. The CDR3 is CASSLEGIYGYTF. The covered CDR3 bases are TGCGCCAGCAGCTTGGAGGGGATCTATGGC. The full variable domain, in which reference TRBV5-1 and TRBJ1-2 provide the parts outside the CDR3, is KAGVTQTPRYLIKTRGQQVTLSCSPISGHRSVSWYQQTPGQGLQFLFEYFSETQRNKGNFPGRFSGRQFSNSRSEMNVSTLELGDSALYLCASSLEGIYGYTFGSGTRLTVV.

As concerns this clone: The read terminates 3 residues before the CDR3 end, so the remaining end is supplied by the germline J gene. This rearrangement joins TRBV29-1 to TRBJ1-3; D is undetermined. Germline assignment: CDR1 SQVTM and CDR2 ANQGSEA. This CDR3 comprises 11 residues. V gave up 3 bases and J gave up 3 bases, with 3 bases separating them. The CDR3 loop reads CSVDSGNTIYF. The CDR3 DNA, read in part, is TGCAGCGTTGATAGTGGAAACACC. The variable domain in full, with the rest retrieved from reference TRBV29-1 and TRBJ1-3, is SAVISQKPSRDICQRGTSLTIQCQVDSQVTMMFWYRQQPGQSLTLIATANQGSEATYESGFVIDKFPISRPNLTFSTLTVSNMSPEDSSIYLCSVDSGNTIYFGEGSWLTVV.

Remarks on this clone: The DNA ends 3 residues before the CDR3 does, and the rest of the CDR3 is filled in from the germline J gene. The chain links TRBV4-2 to TRBJ1-1; D is undetermined. Germline-derived CDR1 and CDR2 are LGHNA and YNFKEQ. The CDR3 consists of 11 residues. The part of the CDR3 DNA that was read is TGTGCCAGCAGCCAAGCCGCGAAA. As protein: CASSQAAK. The CDR3 as a whole reads CASSQAAKAFF.

With regard to this clone: The read terminates 3 residues ahead of where the CDR3 ends, so the germline J gene completes it. This chain joins TRBV5-4 and TRBJ2-7; 9 bases line up with TRBD2. V was pared by 0 bases and J by 3 bases, with 7 bases of the junction left unmatched. Per germline, CDR1 SGHNT and CDR2 YYREEE (reference sequence). This CDR3 contains 16 residues. CDR3 bases read: TGTGCCAGCAGCTTGGGAGGGGCGGGGGGGTACTACGAG. This translates into CASSLGGAGGYYE. The complete CDR3 reads CASSLGGAGGYYEQYF.

As regards this clone: The CDR3 end is not reached by the read, which stops 3 residues before it; the germline J gene fills it in. This chain links TRBV19 with TRBJ2-1, with 9 bases fitting TRBD1. CDR3 length equals 16 residues. V lost 5 bases and J lost 4; bases outside the gene matches: 9. CDR1 and CDR2 (germline): LNHDA, SQIVND (reference sequence). CDR3 protein: CASSPSPGQGYNEQFF. The sequenced CDR3 bases are TGTGCCAGTAGTCCCTCACCGGGACAGGGATACAATGAG.

CDR3 sequence: CASSLGVGEKLFF. The part of the CDR3 DNA that was read is TGTGCCAGCAGCTTGGGGGTCGGGGAAAAA. J is TRBJ1-4 and V is TRBV5-4; D unresolved. Coverage ceases 3 residues before the CDR3 finishes, and the germline J gene fills in the end. Germline loops: CDR1 SGHNT, CDR2 YYREEE (reference sequence). V gave up 0 bases and J gave up 8 bases, with 8 bases separating them. The CDR3 loop spans 13 amino acids.

Notes on this clone: Sequencing ends 3 residues short of the CDR3 end; the germline J gene provides the rest. The genes are TRBV5-1 and TRBJ1-1; D gene unclear. Germline V gives CDR1 SGHRS, CDR2 YFSETQ. The CDR3 runs to 14 residues. The ends were cut back, 4 bases at V and 1 base at J, with 11 bases in the middle. CDR3 DNA, as far as it was read: TGCGCCAGCAGCGCTTCACAACCGAACACTGAA. This gives the protein CASSASQPNTE. The whole CDR3 reads CASSASQPNTEAFF.

Turning to this clone: The read stops 3 residues short of the end of the CDR3; the missing end is completed from the germline J gene. The chain combines TRBV2 with TRBJ2-4, with TRBD1 identical over 9 bases. CDR1 SNHLY and CDR2 FYNNEI come from the germline V gene. CDR3 size: 15 residues. V dropped 6 bases and J dropped 1; count of bases not matched to a gene: 4. The chain's CDR3 is CASRGTGNAKNIQYF. The DNA read from the CDR3 is TGTGCCAGCAGGGGGACAGGGAACGCCAAAAACATT.

On this clone: The missing CDR3 end, 3 residues past where the read stops, is filled in from the germline J gene. The chain employs TRBV5-4 and TRBJ2-1, with 8 bases aligning to TRBD2. The junction had 7 bases not matched to a gene; V was cut back by 4 bases and J by 1 base. This CDR3 is built from 16 residues. Germline values: CDR1 SGHNT, CDR2 YYREEE (reference sequence). CDR3 DNA (partial): TGTGCCAGCAGCGATACCAGCGGGAGATCCTACAATGAG. It encodes CASSDTSGRSYNE. The whole CDR3 reads CASSDTSGRSYNEQFF.

As concerns this clone: The sequenced fragment ends 3 residues before the CDR3 boundary, so the rest is inferred from the germline J gene. This chain connects TRBV19 to TRBJ2-7; 8 nucleotides match TRBD1. Germline V gene data show CDR1 as LNHDA and CDR2 as SQIVND (reference sequence). The CDR3 consists of 15 residues. V was clipped by 10 bases and J by 2 bases; unmatched bases: 13. CDR3 protein: CATRFSDRVTYEQYF. CDR3 bases read: TGTGCCACCCGTTTCTCGGACAGGGTAACCTACGAG.

With respect to this clone: The read ends 3 residues shy of where the CDR3 ends; the end is completed using the germline J gene. V gene TRBV28 combines with J gene TRBJ1-1, with D perhaps TRBD1 (5 bases). The germline gives CDR1 MDHEN, CDR2 SYDVKM. Trimming pared 5 bases from V and 5 bases from J, leaving 18 bases between. This CDR3 has 15 amino acids. CDR3 sequence reads: CASSLRAWKGTEAFF. The sequenced CDR3 bases are TGTGCCAGCAGTCTACGGGCGTGGAAGGGGACTGAA.

Details on this clone: The sequence runs out 3 residues before the end of the CDR3; the remainder is reconstructed from the germline J gene. The chain recombines TRBV11-2 with TRBJ2-7; 8 bases fit TRBD2. The CDR3 is 15 residues long. From germline, CDR1 is SGHAT and CDR2 FQNNGV. V lost 5 bases to trimming and J lost 5 bases; unmatched junction nucleotides: 11. CDR3 bases read: TGTGCCAGCAGCCTCGCGGGGGGAAGAAAAAACGAG. Its protein product is CASSLAGGRKNE. The entire CDR3 reads CASSLAGGRKNEQYF.

Notes on this clone: The read stops 3 residues short of the end of the CDR3; the missing end is completed from the germline J gene. V gene TRBV7-2 combines with J gene TRBJ2-5, with TRBD2 matching over 7 bases. Trimming at V came to 5 bases and at J to 5 bases, leaving 11 bases not matched to a gene. There are 15 residues in the CDR3. Germline CDR1 SGHTA, CDR2 FQGNSA. CDR3 in amino acids: CASSTRLAGWETQYF. Incomplete CDR3 DNA: TGTGCCAGCAGCACCAGACTAGCCGGATGGGAGACC.

A note on this clone: The read ends 3 residues before the CDR3 terminus; that terminus is restored from the germline J gene. This rearrangement joins TRBV10-2 to TRBJ1-2; D unresolved. This CDR3 is 12 amino acids long. V was shortened by 6 bases and J by 5 bases, with 10 bases between the two germline ends. Germline values: CDR1 WSHSY, CDR2 SAAADI. Here the CDR3 reads CASSETTYGYTF. CDR3 DNA (partial): TGCGCCAGCAGCGAGACAACGTATGGC.

In regard to this clone: The read comes to an end 3 residues before the CDR3 does, leaving the germline J gene to fill in the end. This rearrangement joins TRBV10-1 to TRBJ1-1; TRBD1 aligns across 7 bases. CDR1 and CDR2 from the germline V gene are WNHNN and SYGVQD (reference sequence). CDR3 length equals 15 residues. The part of the CDR3 DNA that was read is TGCGCCAGCAGTGAGTCGTGGACAGGCGTTTCGGGA. Its protein is CASSESWTGVSG. The full CDR3 protein reads CASSESWTGVSGAFF.